A selection of T cell receptor beta chains follows, all from one sample in a study of T-cell memory formation after mild COVID-19. TCRdb itself ran the 5' RACE reads through MiXCR, one entry per CDR3 protein. This repertoire shows more than 70,000 distinct CDR3 sequences, around 14% found once; its top ten account for roughly 33%. Specimen: PBMCs or a T cell subset sorted from them (not recorded which). All receptors derive from an adult woman who had mild COVID-19 (a few samples of this study predate the infection). Cell type and time point are not known. CDR3s include the opening cysteine and the closing phenylalanine or tryptophan. Fields, in order: V gene, J gene, clone size, D gene, CDR3 protein, CDR3 DNA. D genes are given only for firm matches. Clone size is stated in some rows and not others, as once, few, many or a class when expanded.

V gene: TRBV11-2; J gene: TRBJ1-1; clone size: few; D gene: NA; CDR3 protein: CASSLEMGDMNTEAFF; CDR3 DNA: TGTGCCAGCAGCTTAGAGATGGGGGACATGAACACTGAAGCTTTCTTT
V gene: TRBV7-2; J gene: TRBJ2-1; clone size: many; D gene: NA; CDR3 protein: CASSLMTNPGLDEQFF; CDR3 DNA: TGTGCCAGCAGCTTAATGACCAATCCGGGGTTGGATGAGCAGTTCTTC
V gene: TRBV29-1; J gene: TRBJ2-1; clone size: few; D gene: TRBD1; CDR3 protein: CSVRDRTYNEQFF; CDR3 DNA: TGCAGCGTTCGGGACAGGACTTACAATGAGCAGTTCTTC
V gene: TRBV5-1; J gene: TRBJ2-4; clone size: NA; D gene: NA; CDR3 protein: CASSLDPQGSSNIQYF; CDR3 DNA: TGCGCCAGCAGCTTGGACCCACAGGGCTCGTCAAACATTCAGTACTTC
V gene: TRBV11-3; J gene: TRBJ2-1; clone size: NA; D gene: NA; CDR3 protein: CASSLEGSYNEQFF; CDR3 DNA: TGTGCCAGCAGCTTGGAGGGCTCCTACAATGAGCAGTTCTTC
V gene: TRBV9; J gene: TRBJ2-1; clone size: NA; D gene: NA; CDR3 protein: CASSVQGSPYYNEQFF; CDR3 DNA: TGTGCCAGCAGCGTACAAGGGTCTCCTTATTACAATGAGCAGTTCTTC
V gene: TRBV4-1; J gene: TRBJ2-7; clone size: few; D gene: NA; CDR3 protein: CASSQDGMTRTYEQYF; CDR3 DNA: TGCGCCAGCAGCCAAGATGGGATGACTAGGACCTACGAGCAGTACTTC
V gene: TRBV4-1; J gene: TRBJ2-5; clone size: once; D gene: NA; CDR3 protein: CASSHPRQEMRETQYF; CDR3 DNA: TGCGCCAGCAGCCACCCCCGACAGGAGATGAGGGAGACCCAGTACTTC
V gene: TRBV5-6; J gene: TRBJ1-1; clone size: few; D gene: NA; CDR3 protein: CASSFFAGNTEAFF; CDR3 DNA: TGTGCCAGCAGCTTCTTCGCGGGGAACACTGAAGCTTTCTTT
V gene: TRBV4-2; J gene: TRBJ2-7; clone size: few; D gene: NA; CDR3 protein: CASSPNRDFYEQYF; CDR3 DNA: TGTGCCAGCAGCCCGAATCGGGACTTCTACGAGCAGTACTTC
V gene: TRBV4-2; J gene: TRBJ1-1; clone size: few; D gene: TRBD1; CDR3 protein: CASSPLGTANTEAFF; CDR3 DNA: TGTGCCAGCAGCCCCCTGGGGACAGCGAACACTGAAGCTTTCTTT
V gene: TRBV7-9; J gene: TRBJ2-7; clone size: NA; D gene: TRBD2; CDR3 protein: CASSLGGLAGDYIEQYF; CDR3 DNA: TGTGCCAGCAGTTTAGGAGGTCTAGCGGGAGATTATATCGAGCAGTACTTC
V gene: TRBV30; J gene: TRBJ2-7; clone size: few; D gene: NA; CDR3 protein: CAWSVVGLGYEQYF; CDR3 DNA: TGTGCCTGGAGTGTAGTCGGGCTCGGCTACGAGCAGTACTTC
V gene: TRBV13; J gene: TRBJ2-5; clone size: NA; D gene: NA; CDR3 protein: CASSLGGGRETQYF; CDR3 DNA: TGTGCCAGCAGCTTAGGAGGAGGGAGAGAGACCCAGTACTTC
V gene: TRBV7-6; J gene: TRBJ2-7; clone size: few; D gene: TRBD2; CDR3 protein: CASSFGLAGASPTWEQYF; CDR3 DNA: TGTGCCAGCAGCTTCGGACTAGCGGGGGCATCCCCCACGTGGGAGCAGTACTTC
V gene: TRBV7-3; J gene: TRBJ2-7; clone size: NA; D gene: NA; CDR3 protein: CARFPGLAYEQYF; CDR3 DNA: TGTGCCAGGTTTCCGGGACTTGCCTACGAGCAGTACTTC
V gene: TRBV7-6; J gene: TRBJ1-2; clone size: NA; D gene: NA; CDR3 protein: CASSSEGGHGYTF; CDR3 DNA: TGTGCCAGCAGCTCCGAGGGGGGGCACGGCTACACCTTC
V gene: TRBV4-3; J gene: TRBJ1-1; clone size: NA; D gene: NA; CDR3 protein: CASSQDLGGGTEAFF; CDR3 DNA: TGCGCCAGCAGCCAAGATCTAGGGGGGGGCACTGAAGCTTTCTTT
V gene: TRBV7-3; J gene: TRBJ2-3; clone size: NA; D gene: TRBD2; CDR3 protein: CASSSLAGEEGDTQYF; CDR3 DNA: TGTGCCAGCAGCTCCTTAGCGGGGGAGGAGGGAGATACGCAGTATTTT
V gene: TRBV29-1; J gene: TRBJ2-3; clone size: NA; D gene: TRBD1; CDR3 protein: CSVVSGGEGGTDTQYF; CDR3 DNA: TGCAGCGTTGTTTCAGGGGGCGAAGGTGGCACAGATACGCAGTATTTT
V gene: TRBV9; J gene: TRBJ2-7; clone size: few; D gene: NA; CDR3 protein: CASSVGGDNSYEQYF; CDR3 DNA: TGTGCCAGCAGCGTAGGAGGGGACAACTCCTACGAGCAGTACTTC
V gene: TRBV7-9; J gene: TRBJ2-1; clone size: few; D gene: NA; CDR3 protein: CASSSVGTGPTFNNEQFF; CDR3 DNA: TGTGCCAGCAGCTCCGTTGGGACTGGACCCACCTTCAACAATGAGCAGTTCTTC
V gene: TRBV10-2; J gene: TRBJ2-3; clone size: NA; D gene: NA; CDR3 protein: CASRDNSLTDTQYF; CDR3 DNA: TGCGCCAGCAGGGACAACTCTTTAACAGATACGCAGTATTTT
V gene: TRBV12-3/TRBV12-4; J gene: TRBJ2-7; clone size: NA; D gene: NA; CDR3 protein: CASSPPGFEQYF; CDR3 DNA: TGTGCCAGCAGCCCCCCGGGCTTCGAGCAGTACTTC
V gene: TRBV19; J gene: TRBJ2-3; clone size: NA; D gene: NA; CDR3 protein: CASSLLDTQYF; CDR3 DNA: TGTGCCAGTAGTCTCCTAGATACGCAGTATTTT
V gene: TRBV2; J gene: TRBJ2-7; clone size: NA; D gene: TRBD2; CDR3 protein: CASTLLAGYYEQYF; CDR3 DNA: TGTGCCAGCACCCTTTTAGCGGGATACTACGAGCAGTACTTC
V gene: TRBV2; J gene: TRBJ2-1; clone size: few; D gene: TRBD2; CDR3 protein: CASSFSGTSGPNEQFF; CDR3 DNA: TGTGCCAGCAGTTTCTCCGGGACTAGCGGCCCCAATGAGCAGTTCTTC
V gene: TRBV7-6; J gene: TRBJ2-1; clone size: few; D gene: NA; CDR3 protein: CASSRWGVKGFDEQFF; CDR3 DNA: TGTGCCAGCAGCCGATGGGGGGTAAAGGGGTTCGATGAGCAGTTCTTC
V gene: TRBV5-6; J gene: TRBJ2-7; clone size: NA; D gene: NA; CDR3 protein: CASSLGVGRLSYEQYF; CDR3 DNA: TGTGCCAGCAGCTTGGGCGTCGGACGACTCTCCTACGAGCAGTACTTC
V gene: TRBV7-9; J gene: TRBJ2-7; clone size: few; D gene: NA; CDR3 protein: CASSTVPGDYEQYF; CDR3 DNA: TGTGCCAGCAGCACAGTCCCAGGGGACTACGAGCAGTACTTC
V gene: TRBV7-3; J gene: TRBJ1-5; clone size: few; D gene: NA; CDR3 protein: CASSLQGADQPQHF; CDR3 DNA: TGTGCCAGCAGCTTACAGGGTGCGGATCAGCCCCAGCATTTT
V gene: TRBV14; J gene: TRBJ2-7; clone size: NA; D gene: NA; CDR3 protein: CASSQEDISLYEQYF; CDR3 DNA: TGTGCCAGCAGCCAAGAGGACATATCCCTTTACGAGCAGTACTTC
V gene: TRBV2; J gene: TRBJ2-3; clone size: NA; D gene: TRBD2; CDR3 protein: CASSDLAGRWTDTQYF; CDR3 DNA: TGTGCCAGCAGTGACCTAGCGGGGAGGTGGACAGATACGCAGTATTTT
V gene: TRBV10-3; J gene: TRBJ1-1; clone size: NA; D gene: NA; CDR3 protein: CAISESTTEAFF; CDR3 DNA: TGTGCCATCAGTGAGTCGACAACTGAAGCTTTCTTT
V gene: TRBV5-6; J gene: TRBJ2-7; clone size: few; D gene: NA; CDR3 protein: CASSRNYEQYF; CDR3 DNA: TGTGCCAGCAGCCGGAACTACGAGCAGTACTTC
V gene: TRBV12-3/TRBV12-4; J gene: TRBJ1-2; clone size: few; D gene: NA; CDR3 protein: CASSLEPAYYGYTF; CDR3 DNA: TGTGCCAGCAGTTTGGAGCCCGCCTACTATGGCTACACCTTC
V gene: TRBV29-1; J gene: TRBJ2-3; clone size: NA; D gene: NA; CDR3 protein: CSVGGPRDEPDTQYF; CDR3 DNA: TGCAGCGTTGGGGGGCCCAGGGACGAGCCAGATACGCAGTATTTT
V gene: TRBV14; J gene: TRBJ2-7; clone size: NA; D gene: TRBD2; CDR3 protein: CASSPLAGGPHEQYF; CDR3 DNA: TGTGCCAGCAGTCCTCTAGCGGGAGGGCCCCACGAGCAGTACTTC
V gene: TRBV7-6; J gene: TRBJ1-6; clone size: few; D gene: TRBD1; CDR3 protein: CASSLGSGGLAPLHF; CDR3 DNA: TGTGCCAGCAGCTTAGGATCAGGGGGTTTGGCACCCCTCCACTTT
V gene: TRBV11-3; J gene: TRBJ1-1; clone size: few; D gene: NA; CDR3 protein: CASSQGGDEAFF; CDR3 DNA: TGTGCCAGCAGCCAAGGGGGGGATGAAGCTTTCTTT
V gene: TRBV5-1; J gene: TRBJ2-2; clone size: many; D gene: NA; CDR3 protein: CASSLGQSNTGELFF; CDR3 DNA: TGCGCCAGCAGCTTGGGACAGTCGAACACCGGGGAGCTGTTTTTT
V gene: TRBV7-9; J gene: TRBJ2-5; clone size: NA; D gene: TRBD2; CDR3 protein: CASSSLISGGETQYF; CDR3 DNA: TGTGCCAGCAGCTCCCTCATTAGCGGGGGTGAGACCCAGTACTTC
V gene: TRBV7-9; J gene: TRBJ2-7; clone size: NA; D gene: NA; CDR3 protein: CASSLRGSLSYEQYF; CDR3 DNA: TGTGCCAGCAGCTTAAGGGGGAGTTTATCTTACGAGCAGTACTTC
V gene: TRBV5-4; J gene: TRBJ2-1; clone size: NA; D gene: TRBD2; CDR3 protein: CASSSGLAGPQGEQFF; CDR3 DNA: TGTGCCAGCAGTTCGGGACTAGCGGGGCCACAGGGTGAGCAGTTCTTC
V gene: TRBV7-6; J gene: TRBJ2-7; clone size: many; D gene: TRBD1; CDR3 protein: CASSFGTGPYEQYF; CDR3 DNA: TGTGCCAGCAGCTTTGGGACAGGGCCCTACGAGCAGTACTTC
V gene: TRBV20-1; J gene: TRBJ2-7; clone size: NA; D gene: TRBD1; CDR3 protein: CSARDRGPSSYEQYF; CDR3 DNA: TGCAGTGCTAGAGACAGGGGGCCCTCTTCCTACGAGCAGTACTTC
V gene: TRBV5-1; J gene: TRBJ2-5; clone size: few; D gene: NA; CDR3 protein: CASSLVFLGGTQRKETQYF; CDR3 DNA: TGCGCCAGCAGCTTAGTTTTTCTCGGGGGAACCCAGCGGAAGGAGACCCAGTACTTC
V gene: TRBV7-6; J gene: TRBJ1-4; clone size: NA; D gene: NA; CDR3 protein: CASSLGGGGEKLFF; CDR3 DNA: TGTGCCAGCAGCTTAGGAGGAGGTGGCGAAAAACTGTTTTTT
V gene: TRBV12-3/TRBV12-4; J gene: TRBJ2-7; clone size: NA; D gene: NA; CDR3 protein: CASSLWGSEQYF; CDR3 DNA: TGTGCCAGCAGTTTATGGGGTTCCGAGCAGTACTTC
V gene: TRBV2; J gene: TRBJ2-5; clone size: NA; D gene: NA; CDR3 protein: CASSDSTGTQYF; CDR3 DNA: TGTGCCAGCAGTGACAGTACAGGGACCCAGTACTTC
V gene: TRBV29-1; J gene: TRBJ1-1; clone size: few; D gene: NA; CDR3 protein: CSVESDTGAFF; CDR3 DNA: TGCAGCGTTGAAAGCGACACAGGAGCTTTCTTT
V gene: TRBV15; J gene: TRBJ2-7; clone size: few; D gene: NA; CDR3 protein: CATSRGQNLYEQYF; CDR3 DNA: TGTGCCACCAGCAGAGGACAGAACCTCTACGAGCAGTACTTC
V gene: TRBV12-3/TRBV12-4; J gene: TRBJ2-1; clone size: NA; D gene: NA; CDR3 protein: CASSLALQGKGFNEQFF; CDR3 DNA: TGTGCCAGCAGTTTAGCCCTACAGGGAAAGGGATTCAATGAGCAGTTCTTC
V gene: TRBV6-6; J gene: TRBJ1-1; clone size: NA; D gene: NA; CDR3 protein: CASSYSRQNTEAFF; CDR3 DNA: TGTGCCAGCAGTTACTCGAGGCAGAACACTGAAGCTTTCTTT